This T cell receptor beta chain was recorded in a study of T cell changes during pregnancy in multiple sclerosis (dated by TCRdb to about 2019). With regard to the full study: The study examined how the T cell repertoire changed over the course of pregnancy in women with multiple sclerosis.

Receptor libraries were prepared by the immunoSEQ multiplex PCR assay. TCRdb stores this immuneACCESS table with in-frame sequences only. Part of the clones is absent; in the studies checked, under half of the shortfall reflects unresolved V genes, and no reason is known for the rest. The sample includes 40,000 to 45,000 clones, with more than 80% observed a single time. The ten largest clones take up under 0.85% of the sample. This clone has only one observation. What antigen it recognizes has not been identified. Base qualities are not recorded, but no much larger clone differs from it by a single base. The CDR3 measures 15 amino acids from cysteine to phenylalanine. Here the CDR3 DNA is all that survives: 45 bases in frame from base 1. CDR1 is given as GTSNPN and CDR2 as SVGIG, both from the germline V gene (reference sequence). V has 2 bases trimmed and J has 4 bases trimmed; junction bases matching no gene number 5.

The V and J segments used are TRBV30 and TRBJ2-1; the central 10 bases match TRBD2. The source was CD4+ T cells from peripheral blood mononuclear cells, collected before pregnancy. This clonotype originated in a female donor with multiple sclerosis, enrolled in a pregnancy study. The CDR3 in this case is CAWSRGLAVYNEQFF. The base sequence is TGTGCCTGGAGTCGCGGACTAGCGGTATACAATGAGCAGTTCTTC.